The 10 T cell receptor beta chains below were found in one sample sequenced in a study of cytomegalovirus exposure and HLA in healthy donors. With 60 Vbeta and 13 Jbeta primers, the PCR was carried out. TCRdb's copy holds only in-frame clones and misses some; the assay was immunoSEQ multiplex PCR. Of under 200,000 clones in the sample, about four fifths were seen once. Sequencing was carried out using PBMCs. These receptors were taken from a male donor in good health and CMV-seropositive.

This clone appeared a single time. J is TRBJ2-1 and V is TRBV10-3, with D perhaps TRBD2 (5 bases). Germline V gives CDR1 ENHRY, CDR2 SYGVKD. The ends were cut back, 6 bases at V and 8 bases at J, with 11 bases in the middle. CDR3 size: 12 residues. The CDR3 bases are TGTGCCATCAGCGGAGAGGGTCATGAGCAGTTCTTC. The encoded protein is CAISGEGHEQFF.

CDR3 amino acids: CASSFVGGPYEQYF. The CDR3 DNA follows: TGCGCCAGCAGCTTTGTCGGGGGGCCCTACGAGCAGTACTTC. The rearrangement joins TRBV5-1 to TRBJ2-7; TRBD2 might be the D (7 bases). In germline, CDR1 is SGHRS, CDR2 YFSETQ. Trimming pared 2 bases from V and 2 bases from J, leaving 11 bases between. The CDR3 has 14 amino acids.

This clone appeared a single time. This chain connects TRBV15 to TRBJ1-2; 9 bases line up with TRBD1. V was pared by 4 bases and J by 6 bases, with 9 bases of the junction left unmatched. From germline, CDR1 is LNHNV and CDR2 YYDKDF (reference sequence). CDR3 size: 15 residues. The CDR3 reads CATSTGQGRIDGYTF. In DNA form, the CDR3 reads TGTGCCACCAGCACCGGACAGGGGAGAATCGATGGCTACACCTTC.

This chain joins TRBV7-9 and TRBJ2-3; D gene unclear. The germline V and J ends were trimmed by 5 bases and 10 bases, with 10 bases remaining between them. The CDR3 is 11 residues long. Germline CDR1 is SEHNR and CDR2 is FQNEAQ (reference sequence). This chain's CDR3 is CASSPRVAQYF. Here the CDR3 DNA reads TGTGCCAGCAGCCCCCGGGTGGCGCAGTATTTT.

V and J are TRBV19 and TRBJ2-2; no definite D call. V lost 8 bases, J lost 4 bases, and 14 bases lay in between. CDR3 length: 14 amino acids. Per germline, CDR1 LNHDA and CDR2 SQIVND (reference sequence). The CDR3 sequence is CASFFSLGTGELFF. The CDR3 DNA reads as TGTGCCAGTTTTTTTAGTCTCGGCACCGGGGAGCTGTTTTTT.

This CDR3 is CASSIAGLAGAETQYF. The CDR3 coding sequence is TGTGCCAGTAGTATAGCGGGGCTAGCGGGAGCAGAGACCCAGTACTTC. The chain has TRBV19 and TRBJ2-5; TRBD2 agrees at 10 bases. V trimming: 1 base; J trimming: 4 bases; junction bases outside the gene matches: 6. Looked up from germline, CDR1 is LNHDA and CDR2 is SQIVND (reference sequence). The CDR3 has 16 amino acids.

With regard to this clone: Other DNA sequences in this specimen translate into the identical CDR3. The chain couples TRBV5-4 to TRBJ1-1, with a tentative D call TRBD1 (5 bases). V was trimmed by 1 base and J by 0 bases, leaving 7 bases between them. This CDR3 has 14 residues. Per germline, CDR1 SGHNT and CDR2 YYREEE (reference sequence). CDR3 in DNA: TGTGCCAGCAGCTTGCAGGGAATGAACACTGAAGCTTTCTTT. Residues: CASSLQGMNTEAFF.

This clone was seen more than once but under ten times. One end of the junction is discordant with germline, which a read error may explain. The chain is built from TRBV7-9 and TRBJ2-1, with 11 bases aligning to TRBD2. The CDR3 length is 15 residues. Germline-derived CDR1 and CDR2 are SEHNR and FQNEAQ (reference sequence). CDR3 sequence (DNA): TGTTCCAGCAGCCCACTAGCGGGGGACTACAATGAGCAGTTCTTC. The encoded protein is CSSSPLAGDYNEQFF.

A single count supports this clone. The CDR3, as DNA: TGTGCCAGCAGCGTAGGTGCCTCGGGGGACCTCTACGAGCAGTACTTC. Translated: CASSVGASGDLYEQYF. V gene TRBV9 combines with J gene TRBJ2-7; perhaps TRBD2 as D (6 bases). The CDR3 runs to 16 residues. The ends were cut back, 0 bases at V and 3 bases at J, with 16 bases in the middle. CDR1 and CDR2 from the germline V gene are SGDLS and YYNGEE.

The gene calls are TRBV5-1 and TRBJ1-2; TRBD1 matches at 12 bases. There are 16 residues in the CDR3. Germline CDR1 SGHRS, CDR2 YFSETQ. J lost 3 bases, V lost 5 bases, and 8 bases had no gene match. CDR3 coding DNA: TGCGCCAGCAGGCCGGGACAGGGGGCCATGGACTATGGCTACACCTTC. Protein sequence: CASRPGQGAMDYGYTF.